This T cell receptor (beta chain) appears in the sequencing data of a study of radiation and T cells in renal cell carcinoma. Study-wide points: Dominant CDR3 motifs were more common in irradiated tumors than controls.

Treatment in this sample: treatment-naive control, cytoreductive nephrectomy. This clone was recorded once. Its matching antigen is unknown. The CDR3 totals 13 residues. Per the germline V gene, CDR1 is SEHNR and CDR2 is FQNEAQ (reference sequence). V lost 0 bases, J lost 8 bases, and 10 bases lay in between. Sequencing was performed with immunoSEQ multiplex PCR; in TCRdb, only in-frame clones are kept and a portion is missing. The table shows about 18,000 clones, with about 55% occurring only once. V usage is TRBV7-9 and J usage is TRBJ1-2; perhaps TRBD1 as D (5 bases). The clonotype was recovered from a man aged 45-65 years with renal cell carcinoma. Source: tumor tissue, taken from a patient whose treatment was nephrectomy without radiotherapy. In DNA form, the CDR3 reads TGTGCCAGCAGCTTAGCGGACATACAGGGCTACACCTTC. Amino acids: CASSLADIQGYTF.